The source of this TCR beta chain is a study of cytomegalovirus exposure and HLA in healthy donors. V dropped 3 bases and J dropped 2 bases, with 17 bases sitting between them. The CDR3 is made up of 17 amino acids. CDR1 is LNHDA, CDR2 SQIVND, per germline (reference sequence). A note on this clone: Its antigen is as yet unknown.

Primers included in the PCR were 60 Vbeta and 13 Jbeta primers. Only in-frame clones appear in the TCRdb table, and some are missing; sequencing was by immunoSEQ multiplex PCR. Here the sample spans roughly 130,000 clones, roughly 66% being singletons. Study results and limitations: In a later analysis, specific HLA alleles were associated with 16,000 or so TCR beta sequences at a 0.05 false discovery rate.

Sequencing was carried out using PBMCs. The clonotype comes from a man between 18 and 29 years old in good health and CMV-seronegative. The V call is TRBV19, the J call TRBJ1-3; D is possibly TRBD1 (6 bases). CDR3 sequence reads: CASSIGERGGAGNTIYF. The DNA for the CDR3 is TGTGCCAGTAGTATCGGCGAGCGAGGGGGGGCTGGAAACACCATATATTTT.